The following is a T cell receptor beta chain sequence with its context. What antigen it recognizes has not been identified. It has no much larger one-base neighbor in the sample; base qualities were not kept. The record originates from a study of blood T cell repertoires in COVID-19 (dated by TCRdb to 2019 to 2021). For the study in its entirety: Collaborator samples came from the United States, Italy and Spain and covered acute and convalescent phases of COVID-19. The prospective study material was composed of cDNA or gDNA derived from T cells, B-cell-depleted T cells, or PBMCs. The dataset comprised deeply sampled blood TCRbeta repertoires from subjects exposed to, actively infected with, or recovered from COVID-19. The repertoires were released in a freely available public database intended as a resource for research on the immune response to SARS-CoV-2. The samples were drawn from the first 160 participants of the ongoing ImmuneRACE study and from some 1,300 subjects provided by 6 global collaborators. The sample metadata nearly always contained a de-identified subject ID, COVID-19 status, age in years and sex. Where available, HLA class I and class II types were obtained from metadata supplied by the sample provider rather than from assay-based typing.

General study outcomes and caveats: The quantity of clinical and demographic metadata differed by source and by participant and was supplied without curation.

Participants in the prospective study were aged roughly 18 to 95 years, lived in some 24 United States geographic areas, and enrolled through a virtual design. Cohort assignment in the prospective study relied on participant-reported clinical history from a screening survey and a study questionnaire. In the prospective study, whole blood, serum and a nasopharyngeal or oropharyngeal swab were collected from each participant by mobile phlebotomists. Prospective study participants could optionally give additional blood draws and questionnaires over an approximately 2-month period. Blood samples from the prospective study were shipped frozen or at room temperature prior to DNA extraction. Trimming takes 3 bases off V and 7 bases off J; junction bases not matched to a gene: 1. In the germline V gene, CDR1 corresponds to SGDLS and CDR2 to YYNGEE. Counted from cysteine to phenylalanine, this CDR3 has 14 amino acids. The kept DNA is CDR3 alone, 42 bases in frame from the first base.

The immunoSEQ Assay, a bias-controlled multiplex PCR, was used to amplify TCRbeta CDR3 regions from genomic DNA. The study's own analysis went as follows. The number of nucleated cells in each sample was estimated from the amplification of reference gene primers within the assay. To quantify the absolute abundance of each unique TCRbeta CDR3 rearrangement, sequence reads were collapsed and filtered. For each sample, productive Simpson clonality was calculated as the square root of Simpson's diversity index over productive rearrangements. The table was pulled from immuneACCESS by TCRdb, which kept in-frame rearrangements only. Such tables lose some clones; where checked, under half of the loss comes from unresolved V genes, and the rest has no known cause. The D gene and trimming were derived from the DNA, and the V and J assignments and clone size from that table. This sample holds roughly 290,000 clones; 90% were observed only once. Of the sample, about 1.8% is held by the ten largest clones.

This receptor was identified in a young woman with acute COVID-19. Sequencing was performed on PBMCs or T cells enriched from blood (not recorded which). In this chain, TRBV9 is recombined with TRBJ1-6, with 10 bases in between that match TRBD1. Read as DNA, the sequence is TGTGCCAGCAGCGGACAGGGGGCCAATTCACCCCTCCACTTT. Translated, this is CASSGQGANSPLHF.